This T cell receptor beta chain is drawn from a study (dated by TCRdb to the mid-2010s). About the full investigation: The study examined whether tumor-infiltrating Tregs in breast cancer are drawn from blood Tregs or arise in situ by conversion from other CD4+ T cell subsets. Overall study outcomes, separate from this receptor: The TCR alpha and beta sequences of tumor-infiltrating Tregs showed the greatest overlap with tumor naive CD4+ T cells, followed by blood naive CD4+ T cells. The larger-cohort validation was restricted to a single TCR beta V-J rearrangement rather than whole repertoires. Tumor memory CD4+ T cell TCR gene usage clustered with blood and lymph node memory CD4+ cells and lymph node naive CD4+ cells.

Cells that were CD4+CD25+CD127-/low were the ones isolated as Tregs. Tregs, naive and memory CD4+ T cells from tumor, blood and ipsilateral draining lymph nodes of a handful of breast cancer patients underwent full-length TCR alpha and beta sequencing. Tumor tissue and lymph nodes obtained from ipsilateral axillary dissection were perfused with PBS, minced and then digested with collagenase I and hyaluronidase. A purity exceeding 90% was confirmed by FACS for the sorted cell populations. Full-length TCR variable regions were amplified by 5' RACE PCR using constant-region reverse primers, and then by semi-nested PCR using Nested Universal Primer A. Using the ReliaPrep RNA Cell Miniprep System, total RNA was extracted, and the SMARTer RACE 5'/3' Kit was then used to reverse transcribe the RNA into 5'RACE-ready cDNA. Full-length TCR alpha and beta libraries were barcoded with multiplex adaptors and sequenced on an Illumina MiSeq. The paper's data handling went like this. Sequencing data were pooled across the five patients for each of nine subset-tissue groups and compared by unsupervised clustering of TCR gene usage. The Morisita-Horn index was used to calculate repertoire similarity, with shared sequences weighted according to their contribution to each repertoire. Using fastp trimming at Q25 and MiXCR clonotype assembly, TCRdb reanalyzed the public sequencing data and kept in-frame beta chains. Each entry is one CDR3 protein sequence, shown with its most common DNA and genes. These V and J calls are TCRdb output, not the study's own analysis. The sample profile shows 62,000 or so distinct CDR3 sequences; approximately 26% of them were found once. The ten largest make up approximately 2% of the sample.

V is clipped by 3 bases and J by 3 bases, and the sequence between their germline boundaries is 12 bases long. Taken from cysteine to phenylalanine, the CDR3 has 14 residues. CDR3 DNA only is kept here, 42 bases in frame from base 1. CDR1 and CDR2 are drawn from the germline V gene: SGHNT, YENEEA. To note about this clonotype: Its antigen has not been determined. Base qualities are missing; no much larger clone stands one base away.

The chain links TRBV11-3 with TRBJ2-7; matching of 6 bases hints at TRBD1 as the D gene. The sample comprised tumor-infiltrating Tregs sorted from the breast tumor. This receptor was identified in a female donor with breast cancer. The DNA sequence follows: TGTGCCAGCAGCTTCAGGGGCGGAAACTACGAGCAGTACTTC. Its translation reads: CASSFRGGNYEQYF.